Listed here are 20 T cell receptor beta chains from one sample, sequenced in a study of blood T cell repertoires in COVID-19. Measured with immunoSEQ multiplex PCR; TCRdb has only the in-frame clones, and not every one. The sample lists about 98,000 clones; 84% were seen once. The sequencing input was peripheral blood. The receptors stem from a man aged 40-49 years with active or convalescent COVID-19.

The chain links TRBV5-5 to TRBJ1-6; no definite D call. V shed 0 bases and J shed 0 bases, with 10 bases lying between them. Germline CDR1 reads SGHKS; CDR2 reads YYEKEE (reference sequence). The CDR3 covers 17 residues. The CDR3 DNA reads TGTGCCAGCAGCTTGGTAGCCAGCTACTCCTATAATTCACCCCTCCACTTT. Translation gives CASSLVASYSYNSPLHF.

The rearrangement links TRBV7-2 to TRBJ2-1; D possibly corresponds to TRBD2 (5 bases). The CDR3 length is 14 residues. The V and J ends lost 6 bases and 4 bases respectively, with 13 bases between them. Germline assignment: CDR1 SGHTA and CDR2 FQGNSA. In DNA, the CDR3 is TGTGCCAGCAGAGGTGGGAGAAAGTACAATGAGCAGTTCTTC. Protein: CASRGGRKYNEQFF.

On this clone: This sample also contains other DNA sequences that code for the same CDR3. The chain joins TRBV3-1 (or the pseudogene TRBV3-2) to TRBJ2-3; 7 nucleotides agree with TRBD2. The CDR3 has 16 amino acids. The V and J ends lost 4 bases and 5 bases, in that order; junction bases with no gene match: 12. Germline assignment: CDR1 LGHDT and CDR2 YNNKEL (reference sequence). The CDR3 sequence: CASSPTRGVRVDTQYF. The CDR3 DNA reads TGTGCCAGCAGCCCCACACGGGGGGTAAGGGTAGATACGCAGTATTTT.

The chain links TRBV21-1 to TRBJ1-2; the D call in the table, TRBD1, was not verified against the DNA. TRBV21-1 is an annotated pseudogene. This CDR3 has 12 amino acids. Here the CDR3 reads CASSNTGIGYTF. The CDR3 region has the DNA TGTGCCAGCAGCAATACAGGGATTGGCTACACCTTC.

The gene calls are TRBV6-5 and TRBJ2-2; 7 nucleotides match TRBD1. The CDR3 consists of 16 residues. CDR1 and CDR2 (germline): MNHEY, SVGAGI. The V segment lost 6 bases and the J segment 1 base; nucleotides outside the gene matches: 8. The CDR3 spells CASRYPGQMNTGELFF. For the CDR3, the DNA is TGTGCCAGCAGGTACCCGGGACAGATGAACACCGGGGAGCTGTTTTTT.

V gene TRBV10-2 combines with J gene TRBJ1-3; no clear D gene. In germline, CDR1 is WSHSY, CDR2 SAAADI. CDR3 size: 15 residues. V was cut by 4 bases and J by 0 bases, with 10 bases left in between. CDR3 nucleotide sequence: TGCGCCAGCAGTGTGAACAGACCCTCTGGAAACACCATATATTTT. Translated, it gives CASSVNRPSGNTIYF.

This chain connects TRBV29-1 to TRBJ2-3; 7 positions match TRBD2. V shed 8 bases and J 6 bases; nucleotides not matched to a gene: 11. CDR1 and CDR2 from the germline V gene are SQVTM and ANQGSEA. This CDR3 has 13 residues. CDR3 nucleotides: TGCAGCTCCACGACTAGCCGAGGGGATACGCAGTATTTT. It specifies CSSTTSRGDTQYF.

The CDR3 DNA reads TGCGCCAGCAGTGAGTCGAGGCAGGGTGGCTACACCTTC. Encoded protein: CASSESRQGGYTF. The V and J genes are TRBV10-1 and TRBJ1-2; D possibly corresponds to TRBD1 (5 bases). This CDR3 comprises 13 residues. Trimming took 0 bases from V and 7 from J, leaving 9 bases between them. From germline, CDR1 is WNHNN and CDR2 SYGVQD (reference sequence).

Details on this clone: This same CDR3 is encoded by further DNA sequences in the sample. DNA of the CDR3: TGTGCCAGCAGCGCCGGGACAGGGAAAGAGACCCAGTACTTC. It yields the protein CASSAGTGKETQYF. The rearrangement links TRBV2 to TRBJ2-5; the match to TRBD1 covers 9 bases. J lost 3 bases, V lost 6 bases, and 5 bases had no gene match. CDR3 length: 14 amino acids. In germline, CDR1 is SNHLY, CDR2 FYNNEI.

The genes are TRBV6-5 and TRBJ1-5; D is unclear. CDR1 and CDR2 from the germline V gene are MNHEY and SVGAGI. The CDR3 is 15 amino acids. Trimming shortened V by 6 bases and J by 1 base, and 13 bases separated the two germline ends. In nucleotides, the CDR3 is TGTGCCAGCAGAGCCAGGCCCCTAAGCAATCAGCCCCAGCATTTT. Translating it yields CASRARPLSNQPQHF.

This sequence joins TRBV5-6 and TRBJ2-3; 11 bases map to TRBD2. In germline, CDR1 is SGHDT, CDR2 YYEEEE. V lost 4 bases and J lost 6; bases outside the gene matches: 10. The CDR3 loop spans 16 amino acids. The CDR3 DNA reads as TGTGCCAGCAGCGGTCTAGCGGGGGGAAACTTGGATACGCAGTATTTT. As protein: CASSGLAGGNLDTQYF.

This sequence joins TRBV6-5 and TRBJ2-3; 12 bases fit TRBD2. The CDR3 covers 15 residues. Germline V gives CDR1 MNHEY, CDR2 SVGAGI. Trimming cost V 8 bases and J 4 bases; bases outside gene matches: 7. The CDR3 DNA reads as TGTGCCAGCTCCAGGACTAGCGGGGCGTCAGATACGCAGTATTTT. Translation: CASSRTSGASDTQYF.

The DNA of the CDR3 is TGTGCCATCAGTGAGTCTCCCGTCGGGGGGGGCTCCTACAATGAGCAGTTCTTC. It yields the protein CAISESPVGGGSYNEQFF. The J gene is TRBJ2-1, the V gene TRBV10-3; TRBD2 matches 8 bases. The ends lost 0 bases at V and 0 bases at J; junction bases unmatched: 7. CDR1 is ENHRY, CDR2 SYGVKD, per germline. The CDR3 contains 18 residues.

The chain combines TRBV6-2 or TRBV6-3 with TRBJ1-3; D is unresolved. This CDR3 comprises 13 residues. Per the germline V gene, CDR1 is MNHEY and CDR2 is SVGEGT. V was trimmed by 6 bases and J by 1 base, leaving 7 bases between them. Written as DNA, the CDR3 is TGTGCCAGCAGCGACACTTCTGGAAACACCATATATTTT. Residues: CASSDTSGNTIYF.

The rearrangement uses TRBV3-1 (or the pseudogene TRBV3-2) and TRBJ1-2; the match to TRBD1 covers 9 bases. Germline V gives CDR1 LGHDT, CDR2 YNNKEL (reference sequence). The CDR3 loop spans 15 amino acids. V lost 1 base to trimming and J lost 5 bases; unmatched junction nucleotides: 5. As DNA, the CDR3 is TGTGCCAGCAGCCAAGTTGGGACAGGGCAATATGGCTACACCTTC. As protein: CASSQVGTGQYGYTF.

CDR3 DNA sequence: TGTGCTGGCGGGGGCACAGATACGCAGTATTTT. It translates to CAGGGTDTQYF. The chain links TRBV6-6 to TRBJ2-3, with D possibly matching TRBD2 (6 bases). The CDR3 is 11 amino acids. Germline assignment: CDR1 MNHNY and CDR2 SVGAGI (reference sequence).

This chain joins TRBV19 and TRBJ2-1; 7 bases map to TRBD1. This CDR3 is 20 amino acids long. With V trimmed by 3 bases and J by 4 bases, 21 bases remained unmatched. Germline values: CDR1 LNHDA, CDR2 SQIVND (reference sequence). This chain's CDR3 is CASSIPGTASIPWTYNEQFF. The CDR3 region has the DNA TGTGCCAGTAGTATTCCCGGGACAGCATCGATCCCATGGACTTACAATGAGCAGTTCTTC.

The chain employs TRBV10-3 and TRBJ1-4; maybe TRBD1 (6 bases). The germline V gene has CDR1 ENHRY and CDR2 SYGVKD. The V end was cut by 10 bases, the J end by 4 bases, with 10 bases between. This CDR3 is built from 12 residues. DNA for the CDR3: TGTGCCAGCCGGGACATTAATGAAAAACTGTTTTTT. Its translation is CASRDINEKLFF.

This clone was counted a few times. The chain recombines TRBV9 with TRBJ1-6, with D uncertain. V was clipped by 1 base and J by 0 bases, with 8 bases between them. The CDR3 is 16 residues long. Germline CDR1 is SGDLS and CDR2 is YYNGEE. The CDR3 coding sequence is TGTGCCAGCAGCGTATCTAACAGCTCCTATAATTCACCCCTCCACTTT. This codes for CASSVSNSSYNSPLHF.

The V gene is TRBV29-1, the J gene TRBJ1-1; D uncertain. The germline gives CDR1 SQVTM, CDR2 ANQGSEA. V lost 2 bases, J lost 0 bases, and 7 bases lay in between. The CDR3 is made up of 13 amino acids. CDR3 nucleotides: TGCAGCGTTGAAAGCGGGCTGAACACTGAAGCTTTCTTT. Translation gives CSVESGLNTEAFF.